This paragraph covers one T cell receptor beta chain sequence. The junction differs from germline at one of its ends, possibly a read error. Germline V gene lookup returns CDR1 LNHDA and CDR2 SQIVND (reference sequence). This CDR3 comprises 15 residues. The record originates from a study of T cell changes during pregnancy in multiple sclerosis. Some clones are missing from TCRdb's copy, which holds only in-frame ones; the method was immunoSEQ multiplex PCR. The repertoire consists of tens of thousands of clones, with 92% occurring once and the leading ten covering 1.5%. The chain has TRBV19 and TRBJ2-7; D is uncertain. Sequencing was performed on peripheral blood, taken in the first trimester of pregnancy. The receptor comes from a female donor with multiple sclerosis, enrolled in a pregnancy study. CDR3 bases: TGTGCCAGTAGTATAGATCAAGGAGTCTCCCACGAGCAGTACTTC. This sequence encodes CASSIDQGVSHEQYF.